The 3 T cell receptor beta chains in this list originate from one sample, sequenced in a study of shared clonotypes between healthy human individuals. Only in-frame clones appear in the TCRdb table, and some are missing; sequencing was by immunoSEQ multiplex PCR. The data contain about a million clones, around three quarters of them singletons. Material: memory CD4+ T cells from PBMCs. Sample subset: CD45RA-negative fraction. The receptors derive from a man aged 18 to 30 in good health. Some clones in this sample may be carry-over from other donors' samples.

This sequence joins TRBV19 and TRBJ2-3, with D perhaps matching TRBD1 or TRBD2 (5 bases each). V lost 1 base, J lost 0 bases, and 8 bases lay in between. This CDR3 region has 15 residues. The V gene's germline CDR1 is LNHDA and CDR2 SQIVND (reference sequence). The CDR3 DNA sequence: TGTGCCAGTAGTATAGTTGGGGGAAGCACAGATACGCAGTATTTT. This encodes CASSIVGGSTDTQYF.

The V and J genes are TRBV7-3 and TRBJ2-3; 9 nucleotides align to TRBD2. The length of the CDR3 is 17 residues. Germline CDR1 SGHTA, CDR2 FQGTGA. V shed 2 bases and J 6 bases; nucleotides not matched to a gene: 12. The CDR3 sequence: CASSLGPGLAGSDTQYF. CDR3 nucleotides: TGTGCCAGCAGCTTAGGACCCGGGCTAGCGGGATCCGATACGCAGTATTTT.

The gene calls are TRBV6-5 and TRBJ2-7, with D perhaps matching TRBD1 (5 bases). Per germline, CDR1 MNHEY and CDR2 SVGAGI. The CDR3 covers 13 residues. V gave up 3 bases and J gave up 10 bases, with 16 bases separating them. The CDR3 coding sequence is TGTGCCAGCAGTTATAACTTTCGGCAGGGTCAGTACTTC. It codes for CASSYNFRQGQYF.